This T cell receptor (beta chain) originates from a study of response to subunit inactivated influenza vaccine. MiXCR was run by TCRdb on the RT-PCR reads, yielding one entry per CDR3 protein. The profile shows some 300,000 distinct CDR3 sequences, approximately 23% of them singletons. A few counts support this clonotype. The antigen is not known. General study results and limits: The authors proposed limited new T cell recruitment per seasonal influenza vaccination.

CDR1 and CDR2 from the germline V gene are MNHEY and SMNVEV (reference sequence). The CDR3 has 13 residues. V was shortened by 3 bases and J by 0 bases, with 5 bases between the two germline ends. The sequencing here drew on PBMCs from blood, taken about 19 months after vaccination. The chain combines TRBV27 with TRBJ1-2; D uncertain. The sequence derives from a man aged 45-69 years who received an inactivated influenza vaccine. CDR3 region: CASSFGANYGYTF. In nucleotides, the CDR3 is TGTGCCAGCAGTTTTGGGGCTAACTATGGCTACACCTTC.